This section outlines one T cell receptor beta chain sequence together with its context. A single count supports this clone. No cognate antigen has been identified for it. No much larger clone is present one base from it, and per-base qualities are unavailable. The CDR3 regions of human TCRbeta chains were subjected to immunosequencing. The study's processing was this. TCRs in the repertoires were compared against a reference library of SARS-CoV-2-specific TCRs that had been generated with the MIRA antigen-specificity platform. Breadth was defined as the fraction of unique TCRs that were SARS-CoV-2-associated, and depth was defined as the fraction of total T cells that were SARS-CoV-2-associated. Using the MIRA data, every spike-specific TCR was mapped to the spike region that the TCR reacted to and assigned to either a CD4 or a CD8 class. Log10-transformed breadth and depth values were compared by one-way ANOVA with Sidak's multiple comparisons tests. TCRdb's version of the immuneACCESS table is confined to in-frame rearrangements and falls short of the full clone set. An unresolved V gene accounts for under half of the shortfall where checked; the remainder is of unknown origin. The V and J calls and clone size are taken from that table; D and trimming were inferred from the DNA. Within this sample are under 150,000 clones, with about 93% of them counted one time only. Less than 3.5% of the sample is held by the ten biggest clonotypes.

This record belongs to a study of T cell responses to AZD1222 COVID-19 vaccine (dated by TCRdb to the early 2020s). Looking at the study overall: TCR sequencing was performed for more than 230 trial participants, of whom around 200 were given two doses of AZD1222 and some 26 were given two doses of MenACWY control vaccine. Trial participants were enrolled by age into subgroups of 18-55, 56-69 and 70-plus years, and around 150, 29 and 61 TCR-sequenced participants, respectively, were included in these subgroups. Findings and caveats that apply to the study as a whole: Nearly half of unique spike-specific TCRs reportedly recognized epitopes outside regions mutated in the B.1.351 and B.1.1.7 variants. Spike-specific TCR breadth and depth rose significantly after two AZD1222 doses compared with day 0 and with MenACWY recipients. In the small 56-69-year group, the increase in depth fell short of significance, most likely because of low power. Most participants were white British and females outnumbered males, and the authors suggested that clonal diversity may have been underestimated. Because no day 14 peak-response samples were available, the repertoires could be characterized only after the peak T cell response. CD4 TCRs associated with the vaccine covered the entire spike protein, and the dominant responses were in regions 160-218 and 743-854. Conclusions about previously exposed vaccinees were limited because only six AZD1222 recipients were SARS-CoV-2 seropositive at baseline.

This sample's time point label indicates: baseline before first vaccination. The sample's treatment or condition label, decoded: meningococcal conjugate vaccine given as trial control. Vaccinee samples came from UK trials COV001 and COV002, including a single-blind randomized controlled phase 2/3 trial of AZD1222 (ChAdOx1 nCoV-19) in healthy adults. For TCRbeta chain sequencing, PBMC samples were collected from trial participants at day 0 and at day 28 after the second dose. The germline V gene (reference sequence) provides CDR1 MNHEY and CDR2 SMNVEV. Including cysteine and phenylalanine, the CDR3 has 14 amino acids. This entry keeps only the CDR3 DNA: 42 bases, framed from base 1. Trimming at the junction amounts to 2 bases on V and 3 bases on J, and the germline ends lie 8 bases apart.

Recombination connected TRBV27 to TRBJ2-1; a weak D assignment points to TRBD2 (5 bases agree). This TCR came from an adult in good health. Sequenced material: peripheral blood, taken on day 0 of MenACWY control vaccination. The CDR3: CASSLVGNYNEQFF. The nucleotides read TGTGCCAGCAGTTTAGTCGGGAACTACAATGAGCAGTTCTTC.